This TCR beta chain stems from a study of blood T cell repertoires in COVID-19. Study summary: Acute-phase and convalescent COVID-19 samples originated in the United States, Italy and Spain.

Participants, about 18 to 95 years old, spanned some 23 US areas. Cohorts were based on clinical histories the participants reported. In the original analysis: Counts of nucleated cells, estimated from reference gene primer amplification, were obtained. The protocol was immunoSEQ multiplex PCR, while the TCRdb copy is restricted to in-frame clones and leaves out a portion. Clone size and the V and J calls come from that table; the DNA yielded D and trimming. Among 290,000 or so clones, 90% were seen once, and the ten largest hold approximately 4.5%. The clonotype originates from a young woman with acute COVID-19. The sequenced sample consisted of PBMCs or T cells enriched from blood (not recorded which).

The CDR3 DNA is TGTGCCAGCAGCCAAGATGGGGGGATAGCGTACAATGAGCAGTTCTTC. As protein: CASSQDGGIAYNEQFF. V usage is TRBV3-1 (or the pseudogene TRBV3-2) and J usage is TRBJ2-1, with D possibly being TRBD2 (6 bases). The CDR3 loop spans 16 amino acids. Germline V lookup: CDR1 LGHDT, CDR2 YNNKEL (reference sequence). V was cut by 0 bases and J by 4 bases, with 13 bases left in between.